The clone carrying this TCR beta chain was seen a few times. Here immunoSEQ multiplex PCR was the method, and the copy in TCRdb shows in-frame clones only, minus some. The sample consists of some 80,000 clones, roughly nine tenths of them appearing once. The CDR3 sequence is 20 residues long. Germline-derived CDR1 and CDR2 are MDHEN and SYDVKM. With V trimmed by 4 bases and J by 5 bases, 22 bases remained unmatched. The data stem from a study of blood T cell repertoires in COVID-19. The sample comprised peripheral blood. The V and J genes are TRBV28 and TRBJ1-5; 8 bases are a match to TRBD1. The receptor was derived from a human donor in a cohort sampled during active COVID-19. The CDR3 loop reads CASSSTRETGARRGYQPQHF. The CDR3 coding sequence is TGTGCCAGCAGTTCCACACGGGAGACAGGGGCGCGGAGGGGTTATCAGCCCCAGCATTTT.